The 20 T cell receptor beta chains reported below all come from one sample, sequenced in a study of PD-1 blockade in classical Hodgkin lymphoma. Brentuximab vedotin exposure varied among the patients, all of whom had relapsed after autologous stem cell transplantation. Assay used: immunoSEQ multiplex PCR; TCRdb lists only in-frame clones, some missing. Here the sample spans about 43,000 clones, under 75% being singletons. The material sequenced was peripheral blood mononuclear cells (PBMCs), taken before the second cycle of nivolumab. These TCRs come from a human donor with classical Hodgkin lymphoma.

The CDR3, as DNA: TGTGCCAGCAGCAGTGGACTAGCGGGAGGTGGCTACTCCTACAATGAGCAGTTCTTC. Amino acid sequence: CASSSGLAGGGYSYNEQFF. The chain combines TRBV11-3 with TRBJ2-1, with 14 bases matching TRBD2. V gave up 5 bases and J gave up 0 bases; unmatched junction bases: 9. The CDR3 covers 19 residues. The germline gives CDR1 SGHNT, CDR2 YENEEA.

The table lists this clone with a count of one. The chain joins TRBV5-8 to TRBJ1-3, with no clear D. The CDR3 runs to 14 residues. Germline V gene data show CDR1 as SGHTS and CDR2 as YDEGEE. V shed 3 bases and J shed 3 bases, with 10 bases lying between them. For the CDR3, the DNA is TGTGCCAGCAGCTCAGAACGAGGTGGAAACACCATATATTTT. It specifies CASSSERGGNTIYF. Combining the CDR3 with reference TRBV5-8 and TRBJ1-3 gives the whole variable domain EAGVTQSPTHLIKTRGQQATLRCSPISGHTSVYWYQQALGLGLQFLLWYDEGEERNRGNFPPRFSGRQFPNYSSELNVNALELEDSALYLCASSSERGGNTIYFGEGSWLTVV.

The chain employs TRBV10-3 and TRBJ2-5; D uncertain. Trimming pared 6 bases from V and 2 bases from J, leaving 10 bases between. The germline V gene has CDR1 ENHRY and CDR2 SYGVKD. CDR3 length: 13 amino acids. This chain's CDR3 is CAIREVIQETQYF. CDR3 DNA: TGTGCCATCAGGGAAGTGATACAAGAGACCCAGTACTTC.

V is TRBV6-5 and J is TRBJ2-1, with 9 bases fitting TRBD2. CDR1 and CDR2 (germline): MNHEY, SVGAGI. V shed 4 bases, J shed 4 bases, and the junction held 2 bases outside the gene matches. The CDR3 extends over 14 amino acids. For the CDR3, the DNA is TGTGCCAGCAGTTTGACTAGCGGATACAATGAGCAGTTCTTC. Protein product: CASSLTSGYNEQFF.

The rearrangement links TRBV6-6 to TRBJ2-7; D remains unclear. CDR1 is MNHNY, CDR2 SVGAGI, per germline (reference sequence). Trimming removed 2 bases at V and 1 base at J, with 9 bases between. The CDR3 extends over 14 amino acids. CDR3 residues: CASSYVASSYEQYF. DNA of the CDR3: TGTGCCAGCAGTTACGTTGCGAGTTCCTACGAGCAGTACTTC.

The J gene is TRBJ1-2, the V gene TRBV5-6; D might be TRBD1 (6 bases). The length of the CDR3 is 12 residues. V was trimmed by 7 bases and J by 6 bases, leaving 13 bases between them. Germline values: CDR1 SGHDT, CDR2 YYEEEE. CDR3 sequence reads: CASAEGENGYTF. DNA for the CDR3: TGTGCCAGCGCTGAGGGGGAAAATGGCTACACCTTC. The variable domain in full, completed from reference TRBV5-6 and TRBJ1-2, reads DAGVTQSPTHLIKTRGQQVTLRCSPKSGHDTVSWYQQALGQGPQFIFQYYEEEERQRGNFPDRFSGHQFPNYSSELNVNALLLGDSALYLCASAEGENGYTFGSGTRLTVV.

This rearrangement joins TRBV7-9 to TRBJ1-4; D not resolved. The germline V gene has CDR1 SEHNR and CDR2 FQNEAQ (reference sequence). This CDR3 has 14 residues. With 4 bases removed from V and 7 bases from J, the gap between germline ends came to 13 bases. CDR3 loop: CASSSSLTGEKLFF. CDR3 nucleotide sequence: TGTGCCAGCAGCTCCTCCTTGACGGGTGAAAAACTGTTTTTT.

V and J are TRBV14 and TRBJ2-3; 10 nucleotides match TRBD2. V lost 2 bases and J lost 4; bases outside the gene matches: 9. The CDR3 runs 17 residues. The germline CDR1 and CDR2 sequences are SGHDN and FVKESK. CDR3 bases: TGTGCCAGCAGCCAAACCCCCGCACTAGCGGGATCAGATACGCAGTATTTT. This gives the protein CASSQTPALAGSDTQYF.

The rearrangement uses TRBV6-1 and TRBJ1-2, with D possibly TRBD1 on 5 matching bases. Germline loops: CDR1 MNHNS, CDR2 SASEGT. V lost 3 bases to trimming and J lost 2 bases, with 13 bases between them. The CDR3 is 15 amino acids. The DNA for the CDR3 is TGTGCCAGCAGTGAGTGGGACGTAGGCAACTATGGCTACACCTTC. It encodes CASSEWDVGNYGYTF.

The V call is TRBV11-2, the J call TRBJ2-7, with TRBD2 as a possible D gene (6 bases). The V gene lost 1 base and the J gene lost 0 bases, with 10 bases spanning the gap. From germline, CDR1 is SGHAT and CDR2 FQNNGV. The CDR3 extends over 15 amino acids. The CDR3 DNA sequence: TGTGCCAGCAGCTTAGTTTTCGGGAGCTCCTACGAGCAGTACTTC. Translating it yields CASSLVFGSSYEQYF.

This clone was counted only a few times. The chain links TRBV7-9 to TRBJ2-3, with 10 bases fitting TRBD2. The CDR3 loop spans 16 amino acids. V was pared by 3 bases and J by 0 bases, with 3 bases of the junction left unmatched. The germline gives CDR1 SEHNR, CDR2 FQNEAQ (reference sequence). CDR3 coding DNA: TGTGCCAGCAGCTTTCCGACTAGCGGGAGCACAGATACGCAGTATTTT. It translates to CASSFPTSGSTDTQYF.

This chain links TRBV7-9 with TRBJ2-1; TRBD2 matches 7 bases. CDR1 and CDR2 from the germline V gene are SEHNR and FQNEAQ (reference sequence). Trimming at V came to 2 bases and at J to 7 bases, leaving 14 bases not matched to a gene. CDR3 length: 17 residues. Here the CDR3 DNA reads TGTGCCAGCAGCTTATGGGGAGCGGGGCCCGCCTCGAATGAGCAGTTCTTC. It translates to CASSLWGAGPASNEQFF.

The chain uses TRBV5-1 and TRBJ2-1; 9 nucleotides line up with TRBD2. Unmatched junction bases numbered 9, after V lost 4 bases and J lost 1 base. The CDR3 consists of 17 residues. Per the germline V gene, CDR1 is SGHRS and CDR2 is YFSETQ. The CDR3 bases are TGCGCCAGCAGCGTGACTAGCGGAAGATATTCCTACAATGAGCAGTTCTTC. Translated, it gives CASSVTSGRYSYNEQFF.

In this sample, this clone turned up a few times. This chain joins TRBV27 and TRBJ1-6, with 8 bases identical to TRBD1. The CDR3 totals 16 residues. The germline CDR1 and CDR2 sequences are MNHEY and SMNVEV (reference sequence). J lost 7 bases, V lost 9 bases, and 14 bases had no gene match. The CDR3 DNA follows: TGTGCCAGTAAGCGGACAGGGAAGACGGAAAATTCACCCCTCCACTTT. The encoded protein is CASKRTGKTENSPLHF.

The rearrangement links TRBV2 to TRBJ2-7, with 7 nucleotides matching TRBD1. The CDR3 spans 14 residues. The V and J ends lost 6 bases and 9 bases, in that order; junction bases with no gene match: 14. Germline CDR1 SNHLY, CDR2 FYNNEI. CDR3 nucleotide sequence: TGTGCCAGCAGGGCTAGGGGACAGCTACGCGGGCAGTACTTC. Translated, it gives CASRARGQLRGQYF.

This chain uses TRBV27 with TRBJ1-5, with D maybe TRBD1 (5 bases). This CDR3 comprises 17 residues. Looked up from germline, CDR1 is MNHEY and CDR2 is SMNVEV (reference sequence). V was pared by 0 bases and J by 3 bases, with 15 bases between. The CDR3 reads CASSLSGGAVANQPQHF. The CDR3 bases are TGTGCCAGCAGTTTATCTGGTGGGGCCGTCGCCAATCAGCCCCAGCATTTT.

The chain uses TRBV27 and TRBJ1-3; D is unclear. This CDR3 is 13 amino acids long. Between the trimmed V and J ends, which lost 4 bases and 6 bases, there was a span of 10 bases. Germline-derived CDR1 and CDR2 are MNHEY and SMNVEV (reference sequence). CDR3 nucleotides: TGTGCCAGCAGTTCCGGCAGCAAAAACACCATATATTTT. As protein: CASSSGSKNTIYF.

The V and J genes are TRBV28 and TRBJ1-5; tentative D call: TRBD1 (6 bases). In germline, CDR1 is MDHEN, CDR2 SYDVKM. V was pared by 8 bases and J by 1 base, with 15 bases between. This CDR3 region has 15 residues. This chain's CDR3 is CASRVAGTSNQPQHF. The CDR3 coding sequence is TGTGCCAGCCGAGTGGCTGGGACAAGCAATCAGCCCCAGCATTTT.

The rearrangement joins TRBV6-1 to TRBJ1-1; perhaps TRBD1 as D (6 bases). The CDR3 is 14 residues long. V was pared by 7 bases and J by 3 bases, with 15 bases between. CDR1 is MNHNS and CDR2 is SASEGT in the germline V gene. The CDR3 sequence is CASIWGARDTEAFF. The CDR3 DNA follows: TGTGCCAGCATTTGGGGGGCTCGGGACACTGAAGCTTTCTTT.

This chain uses TRBV6-1 with TRBJ1-1, with a weak D call TRBD1 (5 bases). Germline values: CDR1 MNHNS, CDR2 SASEGT. Trimming stripped 9 bases from V and 5 bases from J, with 16 bases between. The CDR3 is made up of 13 amino acids. The CDR3 spells CASRSGGVTEAFF. As DNA, the CDR3 is TGTGCCAGTCGGTCCGGAGGGGTGACTGAAGCTTTCTTT.